This TCR beta chain originates from a study of blood T cell repertoires in COVID-19. Study as a whole: Sites across the United States, Italy and Spain contributed samples from acute and convalescent COVID-19.

This clone was detected a few times. Per the original methods: Amplified reference gene primers provided the basis for estimating nucleated cell counts. The assay was immunoSEQ multiplex PCR, and TCRdb's table has in-frame clones only and misses some. D and trimming were read from the DNA, whereas the V and J calls and clone size are those reported in that table. Here the sample spans about 160,000 clones, approximately 82% being singletons. This CDR3 has 13 amino acids. CDR1 is SEHNR, CDR2 FQNEAQ, per germline (reference sequence). Trimming took off 5 bases at V and 7 bases at J, with 15 bases between the two ends. The participants were between roughly 18 and 90 years old and came from some 23 US areas. Two negative PCRs, clearance, or symptom resolution had been documented for recovered Cohort 3 donors.

The clonotype comes from a man in his 60s who had recovered from COVID-19. What was sequenced was PBMCs or T cells enriched from blood (not recorded which). The chain has TRBV7-9 and TRBJ2-7; D perhaps matches TRBD1 (6 bases). The CDR3 DNA is TGTGCCAGCAGCCGGGACAACAATCGTGAGCAGTACTTC. Encoded protein: CASSRDNNREQYF.